A single sample gave rise to the 6 T cell receptor beta chains below, sequenced in a study of T-cell memory formation after mild COVID-19. TCRdb reprocessed the 5' RACE reads via MiXCR and lists one record per CDR3 protein. The repertoire consists of roughly 150,000 distinct CDR3 sequences, with over 10% occurring once and the leading ten covering about 3.3%. Material: PBMCs or a T cell subset sorted from them (not recorded which). Receptors originate from a young man who had mild COVID-19 (a few samples of this study predate the infection). Cell type and time point are not known.

The V call is TRBV2, the J call TRBJ2-1; weak D call: TRBD2 (5 bases). V lost 7 bases to trimming and J lost 9 bases, with 13 bases between them. This CDR3 is 12 amino acids long. In germline, CDR1 is SNHLY, CDR2 FYNNEI. CDR3 nucleotide sequence: TGTGCCAGCAACGACTACCGGGGTGAGCAGTTCTTC. Amino acids: CASNDYRGEQFF.

This clonotype was observed a few times. This sequence joins TRBV20-1 and TRBJ2-5; no clear D. The length of the CDR3 is 12 residues. Trimming stripped 2 bases from V and 2 bases from J, with 6 bases between. Germline loops: CDR1 DFQATT, CDR2 SNEGSKA (reference sequence). CDR3 nucleotide sequence: TGCAGTGCTAGAACCGATCAAGAGACCCAGTACTTC. This gives the protein CSARTDQETQYF.

This clonotype has more than one count but fewer than ten. The chain joins TRBV6-2 or TRBV6-3 to TRBJ2-1, with D uncertain. The V end was cut by 0 bases, the J end by 3 bases, with 3 bases between. Per germline, CDR1 MNHEY and CDR2 SVGEGT. CDR3 length: 13 amino acids. The CDR3 bases are TGTGCCAGCAGTTACTCTGTCTACAATGAGCAGTTCTTC. Encoded protein: CASSYSVYNEQFF.

This clonotype came up a few times. V is TRBV7-8 and J is TRBJ2-3, with D hard to call. There are 16 residues in the CDR3. V lost 1 base, J lost 5 bases, and 16 bases lay in between. The germline V gene has CDR1 SGHVS and CDR2 FQNEAQ. In DNA form, the CDR3 reads TGTGCCAGCAGCTTAGTCCGGGTTGGCCTTGGAGATACGCAGTATTTT. The encoded protein is CASSLVRVGLGDTQYF.

The chain joins TRBV5-1 to TRBJ2-1; 7 nucleotides match TRBD1. Germline CDR1 SGHRS, CDR2 YFSETQ. The CDR3 is 14 amino acids. Trimming at V came to 3 bases and at J to 3 bases, leaving 3 bases not matched to a gene. The CDR3 DNA reads as TGCGCCAGCAGCTCTCCAGGGGGCTACAATGAGCAGTTCTTC. It translates to CASSSPGGYNEQFF. Together with reference TRBV5-1 and TRBJ2-1, the CDR3 gives the full variable domain: KAGVTQTPRYLIKTRGQQVTLSCSPISGHRSVSWYQQTPGQGLQFLFEYFSETQRNKGNFPGRFSGRQFSNSRSEMNVSTLELGDSALYLCASSSPGGYNEQFFGPGTRLTVL.

The chain employs TRBV10-3 and TRBJ1-2; D gene ambiguous. V was shortened by 8 bases and J by 2 bases, with 15 bases between the two germline ends. The CDR3 runs to 14 residues. Germline V CDR1 and CDR2: ENHRY, SYGVKD. DNA for the CDR3: TGTGCCATCGGACGGTCTCCGGAGAACTATGGCTACACCTTC. This sequence encodes CAIGRSPENYGYTF.